This TCR beta chain derives from a study of OX40 agonist ivuxolimab in advanced cancers. Study-level findings and limits: CD8+ T cells showed, on average, more clonal expansion than CD4+ cells.

Worth noting for this clone: Its antigen is unknown.

Method: immunoSEQ multiplex PCR; TCRdb's copy keeps in-frame clones and lacks some. The repertoire includes 71,000 or so clones, roughly nine tenths of them detected once, and less than 2.5% sits in the top ten. The CDR3 spans 15 residues. Germline CDR1 is SGHNT and CDR2 is YENEEA. Trimming took 5 bases from V and 4 from J; bases not matched to a gene: 8. This TCR came from an adult with an advanced solid tumor such as melanoma, head and neck, liver or kidney cancer. This sequence joins TRBV11-3 and TRBJ2-5; 9 positions agree with TRBD1. The starting material was CD4+ or CD8+ T cells sorted from blood, obtained in a trial of the OX40 agonist ivuxolimab. The CDR3, as DNA: TGTGCCAGCAGCAAACGGACAGGGGAAGGAGAGACCCAGTACTTC. This gives the protein CASSKRTGEGETQYF.